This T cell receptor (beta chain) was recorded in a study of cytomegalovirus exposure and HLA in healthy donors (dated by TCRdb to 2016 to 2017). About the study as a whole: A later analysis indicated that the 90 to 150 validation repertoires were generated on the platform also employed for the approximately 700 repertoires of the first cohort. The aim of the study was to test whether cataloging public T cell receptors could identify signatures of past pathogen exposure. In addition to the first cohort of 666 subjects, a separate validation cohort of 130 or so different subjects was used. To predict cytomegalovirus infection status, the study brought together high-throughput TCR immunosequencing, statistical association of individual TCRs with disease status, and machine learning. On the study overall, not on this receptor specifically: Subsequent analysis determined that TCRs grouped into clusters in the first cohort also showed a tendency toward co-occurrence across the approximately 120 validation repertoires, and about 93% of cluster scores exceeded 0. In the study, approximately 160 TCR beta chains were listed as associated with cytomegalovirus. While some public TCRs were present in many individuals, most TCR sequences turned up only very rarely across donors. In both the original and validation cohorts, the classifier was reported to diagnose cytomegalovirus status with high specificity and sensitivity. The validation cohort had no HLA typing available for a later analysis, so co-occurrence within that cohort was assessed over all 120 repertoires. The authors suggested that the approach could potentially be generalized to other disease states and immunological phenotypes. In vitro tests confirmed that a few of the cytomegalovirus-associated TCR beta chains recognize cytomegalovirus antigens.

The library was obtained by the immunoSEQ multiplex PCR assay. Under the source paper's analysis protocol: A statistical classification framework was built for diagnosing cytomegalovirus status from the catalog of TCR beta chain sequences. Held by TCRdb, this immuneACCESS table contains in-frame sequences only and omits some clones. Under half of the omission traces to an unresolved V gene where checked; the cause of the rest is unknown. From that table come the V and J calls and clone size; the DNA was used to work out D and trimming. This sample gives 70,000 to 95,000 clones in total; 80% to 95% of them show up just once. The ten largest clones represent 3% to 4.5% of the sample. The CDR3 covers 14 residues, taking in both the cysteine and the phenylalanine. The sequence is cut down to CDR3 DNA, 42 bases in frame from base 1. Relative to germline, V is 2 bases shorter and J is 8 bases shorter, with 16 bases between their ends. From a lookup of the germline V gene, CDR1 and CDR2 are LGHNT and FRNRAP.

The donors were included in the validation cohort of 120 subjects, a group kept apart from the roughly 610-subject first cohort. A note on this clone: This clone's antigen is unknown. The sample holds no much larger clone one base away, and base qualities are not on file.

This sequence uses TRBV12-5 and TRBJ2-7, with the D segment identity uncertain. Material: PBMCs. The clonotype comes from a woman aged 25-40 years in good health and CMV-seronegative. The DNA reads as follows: TGTGCTAGTGGTTTGAGTACCTCCGCGCAAAAGCAGTACTTC. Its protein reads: CASGLSTSAQKQYF.